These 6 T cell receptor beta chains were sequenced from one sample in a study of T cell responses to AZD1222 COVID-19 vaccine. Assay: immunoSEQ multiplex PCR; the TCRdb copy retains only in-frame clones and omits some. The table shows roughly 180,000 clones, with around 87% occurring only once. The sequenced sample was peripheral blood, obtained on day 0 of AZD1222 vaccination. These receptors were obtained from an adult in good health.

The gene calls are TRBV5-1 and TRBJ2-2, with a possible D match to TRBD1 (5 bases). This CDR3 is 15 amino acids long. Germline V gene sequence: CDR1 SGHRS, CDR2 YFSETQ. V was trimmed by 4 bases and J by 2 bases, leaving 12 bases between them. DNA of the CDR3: TGCGCCAGCAGCCCTGACAGTCGAAACACCGGGGAGCTGTTTTTT. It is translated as CASSPDSRNTGELFF. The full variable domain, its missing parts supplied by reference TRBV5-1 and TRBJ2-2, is KAGVTQTPRYLIKTRGQQVTLSCSPISGHRSVSWYQQTPGQGLQFLFEYFSETQRNKGNFPGRFSGRQFSNSRSEMNVSTLELGDSALYLCASSPDSRNTGELFFGEGSRLTVL.

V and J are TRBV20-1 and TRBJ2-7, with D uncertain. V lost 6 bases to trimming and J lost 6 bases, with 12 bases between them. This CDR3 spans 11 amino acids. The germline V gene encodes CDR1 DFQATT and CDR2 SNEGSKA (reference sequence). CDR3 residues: CSAHTSPEQYF. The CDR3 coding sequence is TGCAGTGCCCATACTTCGCCCGAGCAGTACTTC.

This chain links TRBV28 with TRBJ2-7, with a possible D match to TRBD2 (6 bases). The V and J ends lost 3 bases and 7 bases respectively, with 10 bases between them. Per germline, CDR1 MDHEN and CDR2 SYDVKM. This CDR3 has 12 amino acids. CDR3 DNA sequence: TGTGCCAGCAGTTTGGGAGGTGAAGAGCAGTACTTC. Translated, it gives CASSLGGEEQYF.

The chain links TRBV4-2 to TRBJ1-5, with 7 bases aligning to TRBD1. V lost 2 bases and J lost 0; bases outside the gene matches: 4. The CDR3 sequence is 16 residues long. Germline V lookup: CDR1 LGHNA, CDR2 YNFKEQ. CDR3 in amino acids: CASSQTGTDSNQPQHF. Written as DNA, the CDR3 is TGTGCCAGCAGCCAAACCGGGACAGATAGCAATCAGCCCCAGCATTTT.

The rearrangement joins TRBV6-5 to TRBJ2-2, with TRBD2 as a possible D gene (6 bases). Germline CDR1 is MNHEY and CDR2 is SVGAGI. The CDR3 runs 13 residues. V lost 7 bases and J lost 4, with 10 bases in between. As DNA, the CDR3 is TGTGCCAGCAAGCGCGGGGTCACCGGGGAGCTGTTTTTT. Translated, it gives CASKRGVTGELFF.

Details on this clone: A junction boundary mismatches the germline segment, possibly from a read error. CDR3 protein: CASSPSRQAYPSF. DNA of the CDR3: TGTGCCAGCAGCCCCTCGCGACAGGCCTATCCATCTTTT. The V call is TRBV7-9, the J call TRBJ1-3, with a tentative D call TRBD1 (6 bases). The CDR3 loop spans 13 amino acids. Germline V gives CDR1 SEHNR, CDR2 FQNEAQ (reference sequence).